The next 13 T cell receptor beta chains were all read from a single sample in a study of T cell responses to AZD1222 COVID-19 vaccine. TCRdb's copy holds only in-frame clones and misses some; the assay was immunoSEQ multiplex PCR. The sample consists of nearly 90,000 clones, around nine tenths of them appearing once. The specimen was peripheral blood, collected on day 0 of MenACWY control vaccination. These receptors all come from an adult in good health.

The rearrangement joins TRBV7-2 to TRBJ1-2; 7 positions match TRBD1. Trimming cost V 3 bases and J 4 bases; bases outside gene matches: 2. CDR1 is SGHTA and CDR2 is FQGNSA in the germline V gene. The CDR3 loop spans 13 amino acids. As DNA, the CDR3 is TGTGCCAGCAGCTTCCGGGACAGCTATGGCTACACCTTC. The encoded protein is CASSFRDSYGYTF.

This clone occurred a few times. The J gene is TRBJ2-1, the V gene TRBV7-3; 13 bases fit TRBD2. The CDR3 contains 15 residues. Per germline, CDR1 SGHTA and CDR2 FQGTGA. V gave up 5 bases and J gave up 9 bases; unmatched junction bases: 7. The CDR3 region has the DNA TGTGCCAGCAGCGTGACTAGCGGGGGGCATGGTGAGCAGTTCTTC. This encodes CASSVTSGGHGEQFF.

The chain recombines TRBV20-1 with TRBJ1-6, with D uncertain. The germline CDR1 and CDR2 sequences are DFQATT and SNEGSKA (reference sequence). This CDR3 is 13 amino acids long. V was clipped by 3 bases and J by 7 bases, with 10 bases between them. The CDR3 is CSASWQPNSPLHF. DNA for the CDR3: TGCAGTGCTAGTTGGCAGCCGAATTCACCCCTCCACTTT.

The chain joins TRBV5-1 to TRBJ1-3; TRBD1 agrees at 8 bases. V was clipped by 1 base and J by 3 bases; unmatched bases: 0. The CDR3 loop spans 14 amino acids. Germline assignment: CDR1 SGHRS and CDR2 YFSETQ. The CDR3 is CASSLTGGGNTIYF. In DNA form, the CDR3 reads TGCGCCAGCAGCTTGACAGGGGGTGGAAACACCATATATTTT.

The chain uses TRBV7-8 and TRBJ1-5; TRBD1 is a possible D gene (5 bases). The V end was cut by 1 base, the J end by 8 bases, with 12 bases between. CDR1 and CDR2 (germline): SGHVS, FQNEAQ. The CDR3 covers 14 residues. CDR3: CASSLVGVSEPQHF. In nucleotides, the CDR3 is TGTGCCAGCAGCTTAGTGGGGGTAAGTGAGCCCCAGCATTTT.

CDR3 sequence reads: CASTIGTTYQETQYF. The CDR3 DNA reads TGTGCCAGCACGATAGGGACTACTTATCAAGAGACCCAGTACTTC. The chain couples TRBV6-5 to TRBJ2-5; 7 nucleotides align to TRBD2. The germline V gene has CDR1 MNHEY and CDR2 SVGAGI. The CDR3 covers 15 residues. Germline trimming cut 7 bases from V and 2 bases from J; bases unmatched to any gene: 10.

The chain combines TRBV11-2 with TRBJ1-2, with 7 bases lining up with TRBD1. The CDR3 is made up of 15 amino acids. The J segment lost 4 bases and the V segment lost 3 bases, leaving 8 bases of the junction unmatched. Germline CDR1 SGHAT, CDR2 FQNNGV. The CDR3 sequence is CASSFLPGQSYGYTF. The CDR3 nucleotides are TGTGCCAGCAGCTTTCTGCCGGGACAGTCCTATGGCTACACCTTC.

The chain has TRBV30 and TRBJ1-5; no definite D call. This CDR3 region has 17 residues. V shed 1 base and J shed 2 bases, with 18 bases lying between them. CDR1 and CDR2 from the germline V gene are GTSNPN and SVGIG (reference sequence). The CDR3: CAWSGDRRYSGNQPQHF. The DNA for the CDR3 is TGTGCCTGGAGTGGAGATCGCCGATATAGCGGCAATCAGCCCCAGCATTTT.

This chain uses TRBV7-2 with TRBJ2-3; 11 bases are a match to TRBD2. V was clipped by 1 base and J by 1 base; unmatched bases: 7. This CDR3 contains 18 residues. CDR1 is SGHTA and CDR2 is FQGNSA in the germline V gene. The CDR3 region is CASSLELAGVGGTDTQYF. The DNA for the CDR3 is TGTGCCAGCAGCTTAGAACTAGCGGGGGTGGGAGGCACAGATACGCAGTATTTT.

By share, this clone counts as medium-sized. The rearrangement uses TRBV5-1 and TRBJ2-5; 7 positions agree with TRBD2. The CDR3 has 17 residues. The V gene end was trimmed by 0 bases and the J gene end by 1 base; junction bases not matched to a gene: 9. Germline CDR1 and CDR2: SGHRS and YFSETQ. CDR3: CASSLAVTGGPQETQYF. The CDR3 bases are TGCGCCAGCAGCTTGGCCGTAACGGGGGGACCCCAAGAGACCCAGTACTTC. The full variable domain, completed using reference TRBV5-1 and TRBJ2-5, is KAGVTQTPRYLIKTRGQQVTLSCSPISGHRSVSWYQQTPGQGLQFLFEYFSETQRNKGNFPGRFSGRQFSNSRSEMNVSTLELGDSALYLCASSLAVTGGPQETQYFGPGTRLLVL.

CDR3 DNA: TGTGCCAGCAGCTCTACTACTACCTACGAGCAGTACTTC. Its protein product is CASSSTTTYEQYF. The chain employs TRBV28 and TRBJ2-7; D unresolved. The CDR3 sequence is 13 residues long. Germline CDR1 MDHEN, CDR2 SYDVKM. Trimming removed 6 bases from V and 2 bases from J, with 11 bases in between.

The V call is TRBV6-4, the J call TRBJ1-6, with 9 nucleotides matching TRBD1. Looked up from germline, CDR1 is MRHNA and CDR2 is SNTAGT. This CDR3 has 14 residues. Trimming cost V 3 bases and J 9 bases; bases outside gene matches: 3. This CDR3 is CASSEEQGASPLHF. DNA for the CDR3: TGTGCCAGCAGTGAAGAACAGGGGGCTTCACCCCTCCACTTT.

This chain uses TRBV19 with TRBJ1-5, with TRBD1 matching over 12 bases. J gave up 5 bases and V 3 bases, and 5 bases lay outside the gene matches. The CDR3 has 16 amino acids. CDR1 is LNHDA, CDR2 SQIVND, per germline (reference sequence). The CDR3 loop is CASSIWGQGAYQPQHF. CDR3 DNA: TGTGCCAGTAGTATTTGGGGACAGGGGGCTTATCAGCCCCAGCATTTT.